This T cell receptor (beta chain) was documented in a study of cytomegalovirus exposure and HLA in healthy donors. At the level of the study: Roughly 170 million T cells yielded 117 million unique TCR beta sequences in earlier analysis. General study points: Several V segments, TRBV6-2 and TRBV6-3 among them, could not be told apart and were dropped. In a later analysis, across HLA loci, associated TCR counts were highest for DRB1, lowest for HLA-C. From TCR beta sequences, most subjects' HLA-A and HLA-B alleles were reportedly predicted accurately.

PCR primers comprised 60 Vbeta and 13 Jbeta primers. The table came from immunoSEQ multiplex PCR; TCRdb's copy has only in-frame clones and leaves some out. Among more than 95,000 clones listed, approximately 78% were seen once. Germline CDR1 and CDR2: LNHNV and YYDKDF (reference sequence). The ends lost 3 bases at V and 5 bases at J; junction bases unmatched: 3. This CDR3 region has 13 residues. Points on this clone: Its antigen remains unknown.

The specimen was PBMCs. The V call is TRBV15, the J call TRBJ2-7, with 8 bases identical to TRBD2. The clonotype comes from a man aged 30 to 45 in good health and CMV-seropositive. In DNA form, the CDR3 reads TGTGCCACCAGCAGCGGGAGGGGAGACGAGCAGTACTTC. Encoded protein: CATSSGRGDEQYF.